This T cell receptor beta chain was identified in a study of PD-L1 blockade in urothelial cancer. Study-level background: Median T cell yield per blood sample was about 150,000 cells.

Libraries were prepared by immunoSEQ multiplex PCR; TCRdb keeps only in-frame clonotypes and omits some of them. The data contain tens of thousands of clones, about 90% of them singletons. Time point in this sample: peripheral blood 6 weeks after treatment start. The length of the CDR3 is 14 residues. Germline CDR1 is SGDLS and CDR2 is YYNGEE. The germline V and J ends were trimmed by 0 bases and 7 bases, with 13 bases remaining between them. The clonotype was recovered from a man between 60 and 70 years old with urothelial cancer. The chain carries TRBV9 and TRBJ1-2; perhaps TRBD1 as D (6 bases). The sample here was PBMCs, taken around atezolizumab (anti-PD-L1) treatment. Here the CDR3 DNA reads TGTGCCAGCAGCGTAGAGACCCAGGGGAGTGGCTACACCTTC. This translates into CASSVETQGSGYTF.